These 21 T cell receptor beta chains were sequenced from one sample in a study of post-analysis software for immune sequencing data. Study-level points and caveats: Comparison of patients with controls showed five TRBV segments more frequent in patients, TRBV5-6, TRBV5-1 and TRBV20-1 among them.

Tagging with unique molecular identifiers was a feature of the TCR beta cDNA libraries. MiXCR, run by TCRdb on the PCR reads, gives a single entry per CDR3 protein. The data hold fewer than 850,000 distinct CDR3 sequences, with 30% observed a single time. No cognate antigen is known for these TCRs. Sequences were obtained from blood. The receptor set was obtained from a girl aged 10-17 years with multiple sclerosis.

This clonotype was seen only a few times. CDR3 DNA: TGTGCCAGCGCGCTTGGGGGACCGGAGGGGGGCAATGAGCAGTTCTTC. As protein: CASALGGPEGGNEQFF. The chain employs TRBV25-1 and TRBJ2-1; D may be TRBD1 or TRBD2 (6 bases each). Germline V gene data show CDR1 as MGHDK and CDR2 as SYGVNS. Trimming took off 8 bases at V and 6 bases at J, with 23 bases between the two ends. The CDR3 has 16 residues. The full variable domain, completed using reference TRBV25-1 and TRBJ2-1, is EADIYQTPRYLVIGTGKKITLECSQTMGHDKMYWYQQDPGMELHLIHYSYGVNSTEKGDLSSESTVSRIRTEHFPLTLESARPSHTSQYLCASALGGPEGGNEQFFGPGTRLTVL.

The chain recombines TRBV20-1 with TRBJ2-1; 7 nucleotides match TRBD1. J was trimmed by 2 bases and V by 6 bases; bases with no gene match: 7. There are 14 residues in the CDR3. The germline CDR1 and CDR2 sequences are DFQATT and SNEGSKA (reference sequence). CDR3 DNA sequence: TGCAGTGCCCTTGACAGGGACGCCTACAATGAGCAGTTCTTC. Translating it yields CSALDRDAYNEQFF.

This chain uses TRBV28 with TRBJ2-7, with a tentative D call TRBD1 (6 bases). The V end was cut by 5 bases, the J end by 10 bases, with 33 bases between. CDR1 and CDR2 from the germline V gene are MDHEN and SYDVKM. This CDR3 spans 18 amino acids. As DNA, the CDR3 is TGTGCCAGCAGTACCCGACAGGCGCATCCTTCAAATCGTGTTTGCCAGTACTTC. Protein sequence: CASSTRQAHPSNRVCQYF.

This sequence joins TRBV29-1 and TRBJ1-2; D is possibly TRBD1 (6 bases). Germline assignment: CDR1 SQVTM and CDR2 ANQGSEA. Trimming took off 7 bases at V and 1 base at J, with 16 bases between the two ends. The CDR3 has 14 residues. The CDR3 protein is CSAHGRGGNYGYTF. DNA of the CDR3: TGCAGCGCCCACGGCAGGGGTGGTAACTATGGCTACACCTTC. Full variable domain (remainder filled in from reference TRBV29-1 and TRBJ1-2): SAVISQKPSRDICQRGTSLTIQCQVDSQVTMMFWYRQQPGQSLTLIATANQGSEATYESGFVIDKFPISRPNLTFSTLTVSNMSPEDSSIYLCSAHGRGGNYGYTFGSGTRLTVV.

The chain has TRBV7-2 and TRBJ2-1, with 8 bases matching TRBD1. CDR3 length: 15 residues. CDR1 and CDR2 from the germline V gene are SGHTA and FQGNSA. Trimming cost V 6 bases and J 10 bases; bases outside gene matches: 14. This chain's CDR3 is CASSIQGGSVEEQFF. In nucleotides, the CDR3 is TGTGCCAGCAGTATACAGGGGGGTAGCGTCGAGGAGCAGTTCTTC.

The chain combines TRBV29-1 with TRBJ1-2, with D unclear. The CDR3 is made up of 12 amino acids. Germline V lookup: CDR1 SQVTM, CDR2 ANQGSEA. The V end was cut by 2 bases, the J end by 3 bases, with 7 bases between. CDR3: CSVEKGYYGYTF. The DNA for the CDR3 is TGCAGCGTTGAAAAGGGCTACTATGGCTACACCTTC. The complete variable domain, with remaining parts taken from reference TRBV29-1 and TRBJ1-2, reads SAVISQKPSRDICQRGTSLTIQCQVDSQVTMMFWYRQQPGQSLTLIATANQGSEATYESGFVIDKFPISRPNLTFSTLTVSNMSPEDSSIYLCSVEKGYYGYTFGSGTRLTVV.

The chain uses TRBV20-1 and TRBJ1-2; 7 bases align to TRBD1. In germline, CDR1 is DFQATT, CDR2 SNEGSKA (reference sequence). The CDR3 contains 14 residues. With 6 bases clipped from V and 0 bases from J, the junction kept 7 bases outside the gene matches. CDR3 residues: CSADRFSSNYGYTF. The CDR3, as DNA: TGCAGTGCGGACAGGTTCTCCTCTAACTATGGCTACACCTTC.

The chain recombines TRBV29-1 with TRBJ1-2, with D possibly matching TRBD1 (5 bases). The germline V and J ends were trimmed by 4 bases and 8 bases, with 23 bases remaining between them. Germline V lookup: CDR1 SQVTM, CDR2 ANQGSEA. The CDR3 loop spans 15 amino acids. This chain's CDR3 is CSVVVLQTDSGGYTF. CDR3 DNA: TGCAGCGTTGTAGTACTCCAGACAGATTCCGGGGGCTACACCTTC.

In nucleotides, the CDR3 is TGCAGTGCTAGAGATCCCCAGCAGGGGGCGTACGAGCAGTACTTC. This gives the protein CSARDPQQGAYEQYF. The chain has TRBV20-1 and TRBJ2-7; 8 bases fit TRBD1. J lost 4 bases, V lost 0 bases, and 8 bases had no gene match. The CDR3 loop spans 15 amino acids. Germline V CDR1 and CDR2: DFQATT, SNEGSKA (reference sequence).

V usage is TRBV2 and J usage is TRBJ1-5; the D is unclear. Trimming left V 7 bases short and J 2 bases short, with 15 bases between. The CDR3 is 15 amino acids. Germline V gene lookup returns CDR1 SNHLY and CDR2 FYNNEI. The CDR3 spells CASKVSRGGNQPQHF. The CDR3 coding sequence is TGTGCCAGCAAAGTATCGCGCGGGGGCAATCAGCCCCAGCATTTT.

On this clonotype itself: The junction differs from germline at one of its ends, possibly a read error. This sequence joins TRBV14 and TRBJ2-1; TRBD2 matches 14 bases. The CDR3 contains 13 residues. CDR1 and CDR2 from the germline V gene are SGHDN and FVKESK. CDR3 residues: CACSGLAGGEQFF. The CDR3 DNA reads TGTGCCTGCAGCGGACTAGCGGGAGGTGAGCAGTTCTTC.

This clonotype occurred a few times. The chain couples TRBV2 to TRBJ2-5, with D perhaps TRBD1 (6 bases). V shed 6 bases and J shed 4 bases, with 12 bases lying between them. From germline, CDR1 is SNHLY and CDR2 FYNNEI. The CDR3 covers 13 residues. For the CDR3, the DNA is TGTGCCAGCAGAGAAACAGGGCGAGAGACCCAGTACTTC. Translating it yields CASRETGRETQYF.

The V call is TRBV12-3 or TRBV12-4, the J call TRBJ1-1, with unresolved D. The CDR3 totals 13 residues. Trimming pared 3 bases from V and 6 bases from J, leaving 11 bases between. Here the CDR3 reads CASSFSPRAEAFF. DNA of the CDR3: TGTGCCAGCAGTTTCTCCCCTCGTGCTGAAGCTTTCTTT.

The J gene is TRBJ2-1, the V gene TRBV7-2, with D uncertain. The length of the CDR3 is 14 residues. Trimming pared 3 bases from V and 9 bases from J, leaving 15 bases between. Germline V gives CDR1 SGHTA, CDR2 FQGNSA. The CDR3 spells CASSLTPNGAEQFF. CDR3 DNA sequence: TGTGCCAGCAGCTTGACCCCGAATGGAGCTGAGCAGTTCTTC.

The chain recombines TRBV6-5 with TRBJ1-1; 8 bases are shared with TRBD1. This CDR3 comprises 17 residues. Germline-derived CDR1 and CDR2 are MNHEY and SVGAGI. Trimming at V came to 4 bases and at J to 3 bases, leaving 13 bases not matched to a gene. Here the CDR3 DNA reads TGTGCCAGCAGTTCCGCCTGGGGGGCAGGGGGCCACACTGAAGCTTTCTTT. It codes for CASSSAWGAGGHTEAFF.

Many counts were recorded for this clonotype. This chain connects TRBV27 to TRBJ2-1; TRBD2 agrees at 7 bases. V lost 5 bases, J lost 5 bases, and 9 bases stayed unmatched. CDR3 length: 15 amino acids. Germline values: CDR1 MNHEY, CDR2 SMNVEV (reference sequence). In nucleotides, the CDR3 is TGTGCCAGCAGTAGAGCCATAGCGGGTCACAATGAGCAGTTCTTC. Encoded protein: CASSRAIAGHNEQFF.

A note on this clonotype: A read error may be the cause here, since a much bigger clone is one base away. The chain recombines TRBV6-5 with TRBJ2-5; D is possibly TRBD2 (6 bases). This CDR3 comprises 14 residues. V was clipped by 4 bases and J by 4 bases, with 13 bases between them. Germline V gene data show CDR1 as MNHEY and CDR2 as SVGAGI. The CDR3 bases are TGTGCCAGCAGTTGGGGCGGGGAACGAGAGACCCAGTACTTC. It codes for CASSWGGERETQYF.

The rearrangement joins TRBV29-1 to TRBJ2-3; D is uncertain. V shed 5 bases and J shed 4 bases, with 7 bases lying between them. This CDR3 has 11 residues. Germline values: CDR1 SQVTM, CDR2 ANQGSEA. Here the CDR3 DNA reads TGCAGCGTTTGGGAACCAGATACGCAGTATTTT. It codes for CSVWEPDTQYF.

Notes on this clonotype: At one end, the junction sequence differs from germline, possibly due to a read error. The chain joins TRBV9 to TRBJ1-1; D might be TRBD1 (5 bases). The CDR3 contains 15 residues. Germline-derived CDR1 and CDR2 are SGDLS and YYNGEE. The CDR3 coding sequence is TGTGCCAGCAGCGTAGTTGACGCAGGGAACACTGAACCTTTCTTT. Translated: CASSVVDAGNTEPFF.

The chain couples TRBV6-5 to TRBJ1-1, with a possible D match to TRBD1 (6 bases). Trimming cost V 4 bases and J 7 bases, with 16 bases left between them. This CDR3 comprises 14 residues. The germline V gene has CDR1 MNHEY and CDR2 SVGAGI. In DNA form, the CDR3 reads TGTGCCAGCAGTTTCAGGGGAGAACGGGGTGAAGCTTTCTTT. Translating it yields CASSFRGERGEAFF.

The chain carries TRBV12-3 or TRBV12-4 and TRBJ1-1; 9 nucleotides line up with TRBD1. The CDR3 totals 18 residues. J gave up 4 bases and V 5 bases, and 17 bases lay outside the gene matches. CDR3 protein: CASSPSAGQGPWGTEAFF. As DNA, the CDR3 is TGTGCCAGCAGTCCTTCAGCGGGACAGGGCCCATGGGGCACTGAAGCTTTCTTT.